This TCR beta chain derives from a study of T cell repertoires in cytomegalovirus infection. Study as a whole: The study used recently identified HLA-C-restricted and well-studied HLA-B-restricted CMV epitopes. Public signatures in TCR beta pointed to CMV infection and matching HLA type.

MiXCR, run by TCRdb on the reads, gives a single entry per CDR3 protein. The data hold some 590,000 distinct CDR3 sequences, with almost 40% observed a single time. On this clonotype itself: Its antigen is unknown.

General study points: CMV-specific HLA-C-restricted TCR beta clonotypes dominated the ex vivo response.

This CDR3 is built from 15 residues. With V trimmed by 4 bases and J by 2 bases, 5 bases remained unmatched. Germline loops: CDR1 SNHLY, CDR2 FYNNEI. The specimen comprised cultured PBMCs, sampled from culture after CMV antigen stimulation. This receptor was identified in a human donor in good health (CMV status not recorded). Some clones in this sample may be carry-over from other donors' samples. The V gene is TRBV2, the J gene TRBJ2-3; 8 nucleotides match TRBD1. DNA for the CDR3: TGTGCCAGCAGTGTGGACAGGGCTAACACAGATACGCAGTATTTT. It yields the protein CASSVDRANTDTQYF. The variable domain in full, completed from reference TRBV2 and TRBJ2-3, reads EPEVTQTPSHQVTQMGQEVILRCVPISNHLYFYWYRQILGQKVEFLVSFYNNEISEKSEIFDDQFSVERPDGSNFTLKIRSTKLEDSAMYFCASSVDRANTDTQYFGPGTRLTVL.